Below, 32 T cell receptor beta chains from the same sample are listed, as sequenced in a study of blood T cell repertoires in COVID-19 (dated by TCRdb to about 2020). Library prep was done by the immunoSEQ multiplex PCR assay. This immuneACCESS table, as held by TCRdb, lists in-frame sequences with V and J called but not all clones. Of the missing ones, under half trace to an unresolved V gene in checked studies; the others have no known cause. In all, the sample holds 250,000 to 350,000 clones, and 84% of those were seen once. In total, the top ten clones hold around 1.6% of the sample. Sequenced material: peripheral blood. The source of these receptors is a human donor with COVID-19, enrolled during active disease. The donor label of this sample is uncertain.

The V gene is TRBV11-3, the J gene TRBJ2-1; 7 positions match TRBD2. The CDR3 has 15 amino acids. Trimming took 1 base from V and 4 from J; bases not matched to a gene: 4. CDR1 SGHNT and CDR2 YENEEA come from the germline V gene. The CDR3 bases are TGTGCCAGCAGCTTAGCGGGGGACTATTACAATGAGCAGTTCTTC. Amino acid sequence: CASSLAGDYYNEQFF.

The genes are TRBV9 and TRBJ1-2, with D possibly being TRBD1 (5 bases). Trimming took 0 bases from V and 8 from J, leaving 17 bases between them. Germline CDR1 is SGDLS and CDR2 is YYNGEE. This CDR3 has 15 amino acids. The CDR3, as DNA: TGTGCCAGCAGCGTAGGGAGGGGCAAAGGCGGCGGCTACACCTTC. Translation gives CASSVGRGKGGGYTF.

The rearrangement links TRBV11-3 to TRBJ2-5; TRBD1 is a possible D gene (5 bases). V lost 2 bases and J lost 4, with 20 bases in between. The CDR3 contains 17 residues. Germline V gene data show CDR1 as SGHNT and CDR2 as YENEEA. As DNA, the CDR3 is TGTGCCAGCAGCTTACGCCCAGCAACAGGTCGACGAGAGACCCAGTACTTC. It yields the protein CASSLRPATGRRETQYF.

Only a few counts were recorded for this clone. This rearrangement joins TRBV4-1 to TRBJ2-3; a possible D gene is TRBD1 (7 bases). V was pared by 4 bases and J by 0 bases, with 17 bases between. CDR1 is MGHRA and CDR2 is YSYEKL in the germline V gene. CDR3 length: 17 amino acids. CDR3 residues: CASSPLRGTASTDTQYF. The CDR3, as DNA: TGCGCCAGCAGCCCCCTGCGCGGGACAGCTAGCACAGATACGCAGTATTTT.

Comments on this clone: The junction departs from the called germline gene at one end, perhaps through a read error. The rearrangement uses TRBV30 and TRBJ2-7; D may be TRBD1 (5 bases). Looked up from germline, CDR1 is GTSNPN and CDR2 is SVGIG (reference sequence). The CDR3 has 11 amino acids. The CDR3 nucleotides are TGTGCCTGGAGTGCCCCCAGACAGTTTAGCTTC. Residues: CAWSAPRQFSF.

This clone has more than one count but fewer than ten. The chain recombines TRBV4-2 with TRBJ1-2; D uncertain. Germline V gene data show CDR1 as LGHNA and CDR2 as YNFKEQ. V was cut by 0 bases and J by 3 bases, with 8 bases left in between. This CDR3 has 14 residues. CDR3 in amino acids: CASSQERRDYGYTF. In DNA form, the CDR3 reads TGTGCCAGCAGCCAAGAAAGGAGGGACTATGGCTACACCTTC.

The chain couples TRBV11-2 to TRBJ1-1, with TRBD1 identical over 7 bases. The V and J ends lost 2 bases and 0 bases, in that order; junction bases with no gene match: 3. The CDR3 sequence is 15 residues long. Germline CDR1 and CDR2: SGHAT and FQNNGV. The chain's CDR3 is CASSLRGTVNTEAFF. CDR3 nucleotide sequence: TGTGCCAGCAGCTTACGTGGGACAGTGAACACTGAAGCTTTCTTT.

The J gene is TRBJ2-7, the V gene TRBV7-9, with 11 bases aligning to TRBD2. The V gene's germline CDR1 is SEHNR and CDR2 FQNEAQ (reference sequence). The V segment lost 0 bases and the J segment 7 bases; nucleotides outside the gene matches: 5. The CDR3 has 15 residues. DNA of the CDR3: TGTGCCAGCAGCTTAGCGGGACTAGCGGCGAGAGAGCAGTACTTC. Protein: CASSLAGLAAREQYF. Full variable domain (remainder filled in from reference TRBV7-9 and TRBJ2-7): DTGVSQNPRHKITKRGQNVTFRCDPISEHNRLYWYRQTLGQGPEFLTYFQNEAQLEKSRLLSDRFSAERPKGSFSTLEIQRTEQGDSAMYLCASSLAGLAAREQYFGPGTRLTVT.

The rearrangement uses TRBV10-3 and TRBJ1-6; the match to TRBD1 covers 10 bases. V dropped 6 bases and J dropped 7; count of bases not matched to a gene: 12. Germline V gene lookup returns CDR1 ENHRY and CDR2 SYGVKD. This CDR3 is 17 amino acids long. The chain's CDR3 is CAIRAAGGDRGNSPLHF. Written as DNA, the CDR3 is TGTGCCATCAGAGCAGCCGGGGGGGACAGGGGAAATTCACCCCTCCACTTT.

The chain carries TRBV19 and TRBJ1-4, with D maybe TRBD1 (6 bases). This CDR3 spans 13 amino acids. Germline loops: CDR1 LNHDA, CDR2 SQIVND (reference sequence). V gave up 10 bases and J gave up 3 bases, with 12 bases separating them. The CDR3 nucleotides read TGTGCCACTACAGGGTCGGCTAATGAAAAACTGTTTTTT. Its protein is CATTGSANEKLFF.

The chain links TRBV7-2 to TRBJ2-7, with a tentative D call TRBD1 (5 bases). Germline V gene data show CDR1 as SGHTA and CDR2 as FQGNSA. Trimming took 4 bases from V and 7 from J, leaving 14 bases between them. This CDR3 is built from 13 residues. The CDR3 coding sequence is TGTGCCAGCAGCTGGGCCAGGGTCGAGGAGCAGTACTTC. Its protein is CASSWARVEEQYF. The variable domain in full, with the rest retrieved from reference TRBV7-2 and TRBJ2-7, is GAGVSQSPSNKVTEKGKDVELRCDPISGHTALYWYRQSLGQGLEFLIYFQGNSAPDKSGLPSDRFSAERTGGSVSTLTIQRTQQEDSAVYLCASSWARVEEQYFGPGTRLTVT.

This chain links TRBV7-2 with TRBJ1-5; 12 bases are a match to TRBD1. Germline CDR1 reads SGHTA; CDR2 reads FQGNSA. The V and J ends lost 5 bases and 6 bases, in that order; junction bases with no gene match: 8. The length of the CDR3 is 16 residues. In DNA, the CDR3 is TGTGCCAGCAGCATCTCCGGGACAGGGGGCTTTCAGCCCCAGCATTTT. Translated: CASSISGTGGFQPQHF.

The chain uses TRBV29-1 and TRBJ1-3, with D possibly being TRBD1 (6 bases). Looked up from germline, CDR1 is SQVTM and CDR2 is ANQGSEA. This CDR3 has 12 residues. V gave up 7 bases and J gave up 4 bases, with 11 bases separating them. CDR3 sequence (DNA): TGCAGCGGAAGGACAGACGGAAACACCATATATTTT. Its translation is CSGRTDGNTIYF.

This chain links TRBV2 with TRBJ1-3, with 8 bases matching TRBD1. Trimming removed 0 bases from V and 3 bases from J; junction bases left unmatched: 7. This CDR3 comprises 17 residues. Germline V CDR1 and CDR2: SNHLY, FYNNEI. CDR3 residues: CASSEAVGTGLGNTIYF. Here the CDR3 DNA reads TGTGCCAGCAGTGAAGCGGTCGGGACAGGCCTTGGAAACACCATATATTTT.

The CDR3 bases are TGTGCCAGCAGCTTGGGGCATATAGAGGGCAATGAGCAGTTCTTC. It is translated as CASSLGHIEGNEQFF. The genes are TRBV5-4 and TRBJ2-1; D possibly corresponds to TRBD2 (5 bases). The germline gives CDR1 SGHNT, CDR2 YYREEE (reference sequence). The CDR3 covers 15 residues. The V gene lost 0 bases and the J gene lost 6 bases, with 13 bases spanning the gap.

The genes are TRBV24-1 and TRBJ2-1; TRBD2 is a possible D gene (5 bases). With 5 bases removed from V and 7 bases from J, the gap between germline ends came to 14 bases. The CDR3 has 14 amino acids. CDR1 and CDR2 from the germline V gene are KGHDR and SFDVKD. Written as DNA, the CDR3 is TGTGCCACCAGTGGTCGGACTCAGGTTAATGAGCAGTTCTTC. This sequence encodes CATSGRTQVNEQFF.

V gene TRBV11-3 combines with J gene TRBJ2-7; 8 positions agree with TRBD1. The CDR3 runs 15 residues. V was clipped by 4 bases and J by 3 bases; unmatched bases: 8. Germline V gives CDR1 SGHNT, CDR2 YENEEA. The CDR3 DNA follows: TGTGCCAGCAGCTCAGCCGGGACAGGCCTCTACGAGCAGTACTTC. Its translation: CASSSAGTGLYEQYF.

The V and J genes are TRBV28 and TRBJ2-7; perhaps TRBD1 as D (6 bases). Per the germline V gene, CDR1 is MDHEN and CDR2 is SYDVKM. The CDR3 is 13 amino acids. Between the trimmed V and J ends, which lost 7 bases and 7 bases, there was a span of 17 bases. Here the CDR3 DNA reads TGTGCCAGCATCTCCGGCAGGGGTCGGGAGCAGTACTTC. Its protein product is CASISGRGREQYF. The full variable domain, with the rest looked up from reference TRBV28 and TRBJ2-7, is DVKVTQSSRYLVKRTGEKVFLECVQDMDHENMFWYRQDPGLGLRLIYFSYDVKMKEKGDIPEGYSVSREKKERFSLILESASTNQTSMYLCASISGRGREQYFGPGTRLTVT.

CDR3 residues: CACHPNGAAYNSPLHF. In nucleotides, the CDR3 is TGTGCCTGCCATCCGAATGGGGCGGCCTATAATTCACCCCTCCACTTT. The chain couples TRBV30 to TRBJ1-6; D is possibly TRBD1 (5 bases). V lost 6 bases and J lost 2, with 17 bases in between. Per the germline V gene, CDR1 is GTSNPN and CDR2 is SVGIG (reference sequence). The CDR3 sequence is 16 residues long.

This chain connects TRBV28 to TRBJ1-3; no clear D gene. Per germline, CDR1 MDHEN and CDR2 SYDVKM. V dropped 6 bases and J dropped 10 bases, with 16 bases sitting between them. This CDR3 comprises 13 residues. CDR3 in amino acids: CASSPPWRPTIYF. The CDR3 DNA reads TGTGCCAGCAGCCCCCCTTGGAGGCCTACCATATATTTT.

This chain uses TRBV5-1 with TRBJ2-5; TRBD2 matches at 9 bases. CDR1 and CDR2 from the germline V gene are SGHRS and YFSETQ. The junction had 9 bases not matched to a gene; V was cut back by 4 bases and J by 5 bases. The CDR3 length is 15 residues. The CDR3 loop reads CASSPGREGLETQYF. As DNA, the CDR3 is TGCGCCAGCAGCCCCGGGCGGGAGGGCCTGGAGACCCAGTACTTC.

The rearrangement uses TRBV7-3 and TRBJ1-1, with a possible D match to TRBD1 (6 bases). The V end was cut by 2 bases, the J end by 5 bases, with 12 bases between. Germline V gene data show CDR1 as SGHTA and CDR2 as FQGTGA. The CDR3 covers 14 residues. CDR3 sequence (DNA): TGTGCCAGCAGCTTAGGGGGCGCGCAGACTGAAGCTTTCTTT. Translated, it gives CASSLGGAQTEAFF.

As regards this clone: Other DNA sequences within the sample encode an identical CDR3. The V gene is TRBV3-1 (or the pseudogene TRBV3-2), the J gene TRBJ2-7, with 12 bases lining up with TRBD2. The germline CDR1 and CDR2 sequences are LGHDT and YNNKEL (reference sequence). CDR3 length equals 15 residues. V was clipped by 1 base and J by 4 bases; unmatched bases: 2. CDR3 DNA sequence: TGTGCCAGCAGCCAAGGACTAGCGGGAGATTACGAGCAGTACTTC. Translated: CASSQGLAGDYEQYF.

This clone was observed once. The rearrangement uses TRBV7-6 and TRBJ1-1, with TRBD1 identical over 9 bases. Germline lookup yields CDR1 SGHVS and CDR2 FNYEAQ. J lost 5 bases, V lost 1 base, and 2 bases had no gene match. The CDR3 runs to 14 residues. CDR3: CASSLGGQGTEAFF. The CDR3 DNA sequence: TGTGCCAGCAGCTTAGGGGGACAGGGTACTGAAGCTTTCTTT.

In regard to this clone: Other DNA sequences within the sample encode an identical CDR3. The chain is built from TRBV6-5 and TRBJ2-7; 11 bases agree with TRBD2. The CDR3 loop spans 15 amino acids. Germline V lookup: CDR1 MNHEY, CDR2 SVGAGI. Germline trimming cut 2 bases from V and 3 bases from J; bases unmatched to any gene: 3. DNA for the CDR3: TGTGCCAGCAGTTACGCCGGGACTAGCGGCTACGAGCAGTACTTC. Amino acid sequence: CASSYAGTSGYEQYF.

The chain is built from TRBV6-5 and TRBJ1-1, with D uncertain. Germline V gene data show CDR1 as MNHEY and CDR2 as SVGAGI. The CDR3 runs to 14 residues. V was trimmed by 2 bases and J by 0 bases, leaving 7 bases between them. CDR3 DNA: TGTGCCAGCAGTTACGGCCCCTTGAACACTGAAGCTTTCTTT. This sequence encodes CASSYGPLNTEAFF.

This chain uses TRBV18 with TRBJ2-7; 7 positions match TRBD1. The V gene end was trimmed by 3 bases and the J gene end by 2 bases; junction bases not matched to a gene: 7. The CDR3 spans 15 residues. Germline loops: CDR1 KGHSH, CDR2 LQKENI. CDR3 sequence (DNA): TGTGCCAGCTCACCGATGACAGGGCGGGCCTACGAGCAGTACTTC. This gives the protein CASSPMTGRAYEQYF.

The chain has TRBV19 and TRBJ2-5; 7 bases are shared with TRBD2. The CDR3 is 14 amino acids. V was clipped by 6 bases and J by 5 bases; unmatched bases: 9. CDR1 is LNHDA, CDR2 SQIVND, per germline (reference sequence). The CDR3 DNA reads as TGTGCCAGTAGCAACAGCGGAGCGGGGGAGACCCAGTACTTC. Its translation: CASSNSGAGETQYF.

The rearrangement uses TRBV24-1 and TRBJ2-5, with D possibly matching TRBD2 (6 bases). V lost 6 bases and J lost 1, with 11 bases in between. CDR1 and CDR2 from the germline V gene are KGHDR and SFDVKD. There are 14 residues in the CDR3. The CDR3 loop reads CATSSPGLQETQYF. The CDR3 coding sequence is TGTGCCACCAGTAGTCCGGGACTCCAAGAGACCCAGTACTTC.

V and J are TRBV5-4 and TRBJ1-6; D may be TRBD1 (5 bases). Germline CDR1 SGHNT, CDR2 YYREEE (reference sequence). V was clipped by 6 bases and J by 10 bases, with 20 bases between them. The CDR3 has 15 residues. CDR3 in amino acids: CASIAGGGSHSPLHF. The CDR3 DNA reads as TGTGCCAGCATCGCCGGTGGGGGGTCCCACTCACCCCTCCACTTT.

In nucleotides, the CDR3 is TGTGCCAGTAGTCCCTCCGGGACAGGGGGTTCACCCCTCCACTTT. Translated: CASSPSGTGGSPLHF. The chain employs TRBV19 and TRBJ1-6; 11 bases match TRBD1. Germline V gene lookup returns CDR1 LNHDA and CDR2 SQIVND (reference sequence). V was pared by 5 bases and J by 9 bases, with 6 bases of the junction left unmatched. This CDR3 region has 15 residues. Using reference TRBV19 and TRBJ1-6 for the parts outside the CDR3, the full variable domain is DGGITQSPKYLFRKEGQNVTLSCEQNLNHDAMYWYRQDPGQGLRLIYYSQIVNDFQKGDIAEGYSVSREKKESFPLTVTSAQKNPTAFYLCASSPSGTGGSPLHFGNGTRLTVT.

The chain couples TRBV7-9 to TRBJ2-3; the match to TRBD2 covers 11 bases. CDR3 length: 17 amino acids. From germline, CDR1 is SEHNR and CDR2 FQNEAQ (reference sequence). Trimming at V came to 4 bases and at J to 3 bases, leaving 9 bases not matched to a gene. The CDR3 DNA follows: TGTGCCAGCAGCTCCGACCGACTAGCGGGGTTAACAGATACGCAGTATTTT. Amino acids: CASSSDRLAGLTDTQYF.